The T cell receptor (beta chain) described here comes from a study of control samples from healthy donors and cancer patients. CDR3 length equals 18 residues. Germline V gene lookup returns CDR1 LGHNA and CDR2 YSLEER. Deletions cut 1 base from V and 11 bases from J, with 27 bases between. The method was immunoSEQ multiplex PCR; TCRdb's version includes in-frame clones alone and lacks a portion of them. The sample records around 100,000 clones, about 88% being singletons. J is TRBJ2-1 and V is TRBV4-3; TRBD2 might be the D (7 bases). This clonotype originated in a woman aged 50 to 60 in good health. The sample taken for sequencing was blood. The CDR3 nucleotides are TGCGCCAGCAGCCAAGGTCAATTTGGGGGGGCCTCGACCCTTAAGCAGTTCTTC. Translation gives CASSQGQFGGASTLKQFF.